These 6 T cell receptor beta chains were all obtained from the same sample, sequenced in a study of blood T cell repertoires in COVID-19. Using immunoSEQ multiplex PCR, the repertoire was profiled, and TCRdb retains in-frame clones only, with some absent. This sample has 150,000 to 200,000 clones, with 90% to 95% found just once. Input material: peripheral blood. These receptors all stem from a woman in her forties or fifties with acute or convalescent COVID-19.

The chain carries TRBV6-2 or TRBV6-3 and TRBJ2-7; D may be TRBD1 (5 bases). The V end was cut by 0 bases, the J end by 5 bases, with 11 bases between. The CDR3 is 14 residues long. CDR1 is MNHEY, CDR2 SVGEGT, per germline. The CDR3: CASSYSPRVNEQYF. The CDR3 coding sequence is TGTGCCAGCAGTTACTCGCCCAGGGTAAACGAGCAGTACTTC.

The rearrangement links TRBV28 to TRBJ2-3; the match to TRBD2 covers 7 bases. The CDR3 consists of 15 residues. The ends lost 2 bases at V and 4 bases at J; junction bases unmatched: 6. Germline CDR1 and CDR2: MDHEN and SYDVKM. The CDR3: CASSLGGSSADTQYF. Here the CDR3 DNA reads TGTGCCAGCAGTTTAGGCGGGAGTTCCGCAGATACGCAGTATTTT.

The chain joins TRBV5-1 to TRBJ1-1; D might be TRBD1 (6 bases). V lost 5 bases and J 3 bases, leaving 14 bases between the germline ends. This CDR3 is 14 amino acids long. Germline CDR1 and CDR2: SGHRS and YFSETQ. CDR3 in amino acids: CASRAGAPDTEAFF. DNA for the CDR3: TGCGCCAGCAGGGCAGGGGCGCCGGACACTGAAGCTTTCTTT. Full variable domain (rest looked up from reference TRBV5-1 and TRBJ1-1): KAGVTQTPRYLIKTRGQQVTLSCSPISGHRSVSWYQQTPGQGLQFLFEYFSETQRNKGNFPGRFSGRQFSNSRSEMNVSTLELGDSALYLCASRAGAPDTEAFFGQGTRLTVV.

The chain has TRBV13 and TRBJ1-2; 8 bases align to TRBD1. CDR1 and CDR2 (germline): PRHDT, FYEKMQ (reference sequence). CDR3 length equals 16 residues. V shed 0 bases, J shed 4 bases, and the junction held 7 bases outside the gene matches. The CDR3 nucleotides are TGTGCCAGCAGCTTAGGGTATGGGACAGGACCCTATGGCTACACCTTC. Its translation: CASSLGYGTGPYGYTF.

The chain is built from TRBV6-5 and TRBJ2-1; the match to TRBD2 covers 7 bases. Germline assignment: CDR1 MNHEY and CDR2 SVGAGI. The CDR3 sequence is 15 residues long. Germline trimming cut 6 bases from V and 0 bases from J; bases unmatched to any gene: 5. The DNA of the CDR3 is TGTGCCAGCAGGTCTAGCGGAAGCTCCTACAATGAGCAGTTCTTC. It codes for CASRSSGSSYNEQFF.

The rearrangement links TRBV7-9 to TRBJ2-3; tentative D call: TRBD1 (5 bases). The CDR3 spans 16 residues. CDR1 SEHNR and CDR2 FQNEAQ come from the germline V gene (reference sequence). Trimming took 1 base from V and 0 from J, leaving 11 bases between them. CDR3 nucleotide sequence: TGTGCCAGCAGCTTAGTAAGGGGTCAGAGCACAGATACGCAGTATTTT. Its protein product is CASSLVRGQSTDTQYF.